This TCR delta chain emerged from a study of gamma-delta T cells after stem cell transplantation. Trimming removed 1 base from V and 1 base from J; junction bases left unmatched: 11. The CDR3 extends over 19 amino acids. The germline CDR1 and CDR2 sequences are TSWWSYY and QGS. TCRdb reprocessed the RT-PCR reads through CATT. The sample has 3,000 to 4,000 delta-chain clones, 9.5% to 13% seen once. V is TRDV1 and J is TRDJ1; 11 positions agree with TRDD3. This TCR came from a human donor. It is not recorded whose cells these are; they may come from a transplant donor. Sequenced material: gamma-delta T cells. The CDR3 region is CALGEPSEAGGYPTDKLIF. CDR3 coding DNA: TGTGCTCTTGGGGAACCTTCCGAAGCTGGGGGATACCCCACCGATAAACTCATCTTT.